This passage covers 20 T cell receptor beta chains from one sample sequenced in a study of CD8 T cells in Susac syndrome. After extraction with the RNeasy kit, roughly 0.5 to 1 ug of the RNA was reverse transcribed using random hexamers. TCRdb recomputed calls from the immunoSEQ multiplex PCR reads with MiXCR, one row per CDR3 protein. The table shows over 95,000 distinct CDR3 sequences, with approximately 90% occurring only once. Sequencing was carried out using CD8+ T cells from PBMCs. All receptors come from a human donor in good health.

This clonotype was detected only once. This chain's CDR3 is CASSPDTARREQYF. DNA of the CDR3: TGTGCCAGCAGCCCAGACACTGCCCGGAGGGAGCAGTACTTC. The chain employs TRBV7-2 and TRBJ2-7, with a tentative D call TRBD2 (5 bases). Trimming took 5 bases from V and 7 from J, leaving 18 bases between them. Germline V CDR1 and CDR2: SGHTA, FQGNSA. This CDR3 spans 14 amino acids.

The chain links TRBV6-1 to TRBJ2-1; 16 bases match TRBD2. The J segment lost 9 bases and the V segment lost 7 bases, leaving 12 bases of the junction unmatched. CDR1 and CDR2 from the germline V gene are MNHNS and SASEGT. This CDR3 has 17 residues. In DNA form, the CDR3 reads TGTGCCAGCACCGTCCCGGGACTAGCGGGAGGGCCTCGTGAGCAGTTCTTC. Protein: CASTVPGLAGGPREQFF.

The chain carries TRBV7-8 and TRBJ2-3; the D is unclear. Per the germline V gene, CDR1 is SGHVS and CDR2 is FQNEAQ. V shed 3 bases and J shed 2 bases, with 6 bases lying between them. The CDR3 loop spans 13 amino acids. CDR3 amino acids: CASSFGITDTQYF. In nucleotides, the CDR3 is TGTGCCAGCAGCTTTGGGATCACAGATACGCAGTATTTT.

The J gene is TRBJ2-2, the V gene TRBV29-1; D could derive from TRBD1 or TRBD2 (5 bases each). CDR1 SQVTM and CDR2 ANQGSEA come from the germline V gene. Trimming cost V 4 bases and J 5 bases, with 14 bases left between them. This CDR3 has 14 residues. The chain's CDR3 is CSVVPGPGTGELFF. CDR3 DNA sequence: TGCAGCGTTGTCCCGGGACCCGGGACCGGGGAGCTGTTTTTT.

The V call is TRBV9, the J call TRBJ2-7; D ambiguous. Trimming shortened V by 0 bases and J by 2 bases, and 9 bases separated the two germline ends. Germline CDR1 reads SGDLS; CDR2 reads YYNGEE. This CDR3 comprises 14 residues. CDR3 sequence (DNA): TGTGCCAGCAGCGTAGGGGTGACGCCCTACGAGCAGTACTTC. Protein product: CASSVGVTPYEQYF.

The J gene is TRBJ2-2, the V gene TRBV14; no firm D call. The length of the CDR3 is 14 residues. Germline CDR1 SGHDN, CDR2 FVKESK. V was shortened by 0 bases and J by 6 bases, with 8 bases between the two germline ends. Written as DNA, the CDR3 is TGTGCCAGCAGCCAAGATGTGAGCGCCGGGGAGCTGTTTTTT. Translating it yields CASSQDVSAGELFF.

The chain couples TRBV2 to TRBJ2-2; no definite D call. Germline V gives CDR1 SNHLY, CDR2 FYNNEI. The CDR3 runs to 15 residues. With 0 bases removed from V and 0 bases from J, the gap between germline ends came to 5 bases. CDR3: CASSEARSNTGELFF. DNA of the CDR3: TGTGCCAGCAGTGAAGCCAGGTCGAACACCGGGGAGCTGTTTTTT.

This clonotype showed up just once. The chain uses TRBV7-8 and TRBJ1-2; no clear D. Trimming left V 1 base short and J 6 bases short, with 24 bases between. Germline lookup yields CDR1 SGHVS and CDR2 FQNEAQ. This CDR3 has 18 residues. Here the CDR3 reads CASSLGFAPGDPTNGYTF. The CDR3 bases are TGTGCCAGCAGCTTAGGTTTTGCCCCTGGCGACCCGACGAATGGCTACACCTTC.

The chain carries TRBV5-6 and TRBJ2-2; 7 bases are shared with TRBD1. CDR3 length: 15 residues. Germline CDR1 and CDR2: SGHDT and YYEEEE. J lost 1 base, V lost 4 bases, and 4 bases had no gene match. CDR3 protein: CASSMGQQNTGELFF. For the CDR3, the DNA is TGTGCCAGCAGCATGGGACAGCAGAACACCGGGGAGCTGTTTTTT.

V and J are TRBV24-1 and TRBJ2-3; 9 bases align to TRBD2. Germline V CDR1 and CDR2: KGHDR, SFDVKD. V shed 2 bases and J 3 bases; nucleotides not matched to a gene: 8. The CDR3 sequence is 17 residues long. The CDR3 loop is CATSDSGTSKFTDTQYF. CDR3 nucleotides: TGTGCCACCAGTGATTCCGGGACTAGCAAATTTACAGATACGCAGTATTTT.

The V and J genes are TRBV6-2 or TRBV6-3 and TRBJ2-7; D remains ambiguous. The CDR3 sequence is 12 residues long. Germline CDR1 reads MNHEY; CDR2 reads SVGEGT. Trimming removed 6 bases from V and 6 bases from J, with 12 bases in between. The CDR3 protein is CASRIDWAEQYF. The CDR3 DNA follows: TGTGCCAGCAGGATTGATTGGGCCGAGCAGTACTTC.

The chain recombines TRBV4-3 with TRBJ2-2; D perhaps matches TRBD2 (6 bases). V was clipped by 0 bases and J by 4 bases, with 9 bases between them. The CDR3 extends over 15 amino acids. Germline V gives CDR1 LGHNA, CDR2 YSLEER. CDR3 residues: CASSQDLGGTGELFF. CDR3 in DNA: TGCGCCAGCAGCCAAGATTTGGGGGGCACCGGGGAGCTGTTTTTT.

DNA for the CDR3: TGTGCCAGCAGCCGGGCGGGGGGGCCCGACAATGAGCAGTTCTTC. Encoded protein: CASSRAGGPDNEQFF. The J gene is TRBJ2-1, the V gene TRBV5-4; 9 bases align to TRBD2. There are 15 residues in the CDR3. V lost 4 bases to trimming and J lost 5 bases; unmatched junction nucleotides: 7. In germline, CDR1 is SGHNT, CDR2 YYREEE (reference sequence).

V is TRBV28 and J is TRBJ1-2; TRBD1 might be the D (5 bases). The V gene lost 7 bases and the J gene lost 5 bases, with 14 bases spanning the gap. The CDR3 runs to 13 residues. Germline CDR1 is MDHEN and CDR2 is SYDVKM. Here the CDR3 reads CASKVEGLYGYTF. In DNA form, the CDR3 reads TGTGCCAGCAAAGTGGAGGGGTTGTATGGCTACACCTTC.

This chain joins TRBV7-2 and TRBJ1-2; TRBD1 is a possible D gene (5 bases). The CDR3 covers 15 residues. Trimming cost V 2 bases and J 0 bases, with 10 bases left between them. The germline V gene has CDR1 SGHTA and CDR2 FQGNSA. CDR3 sequence reads: CASSLQGPANYGYTF. In DNA form, the CDR3 reads TGTGCCAGCAGCTTACAGGGACCCGCTAACTATGGCTACACCTTC.

This chain connects TRBV5-1 to TRBJ2-7; 12 nucleotides align to TRBD2. V trimming: 3 bases; J trimming: 5 bases; junction bases outside the gene matches: 3. The CDR3 runs 14 residues. Germline V gives CDR1 SGHRS, CDR2 YFSETQ. The CDR3 sequence is CASSWGLAGDEQYF. CDR3 sequence (DNA): TGCGCCAGCAGCTGGGGACTAGCGGGTGACGAGCAGTACTTC.

The J gene is TRBJ1-5, the V gene TRBV20-1, with D unresolved. This CDR3 has 14 residues. Trimming pared 0 bases from V and 1 base from J, leaving 7 bases between. In germline, CDR1 is DFQATT, CDR2 SNEGSKA (reference sequence). The CDR3 region is CSARDGRSNQPQHF. For the CDR3, the DNA is TGCAGTGCTAGAGACGGGCGGAGCAATCAGCCCCAGCATTTT.

The chain couples TRBV7-2 to TRBJ2-3; a weak D match, TRBD1 (6 bases). The V and J ends lost 7 bases and 0 bases respectively, with 11 bases between them. Germline V gene lookup returns CDR1 SGHTA and CDR2 FQGNSA. This CDR3 is 14 amino acids long. The CDR3 reads CASKSGQSTDTQYF. In DNA form, the CDR3 reads TGTGCCAGCAAATCCGGACAGAGCACAGATACGCAGTATTTT. Using reference TRBV7-2 and TRBJ2-3 for the parts outside the CDR3, the full variable domain is GAGVSQSPSNKVTEKGKDVELRCDPISGHTALYWYRQSLGQGLEFLIYFQGNSAPDKSGLPSDRFSAERTGGSVSTLTIQRTQQEDSAVYLCASKSGQSTDTQYFGPGTRLTVL.

This clonotype was counted a single time. Compared with germline, one end of the junction differs, possibly owing to a read error. The CDR3 nucleotides read TGTGCCAGCAGGGGGCCTAGGTACGAGCGGTACTTC. Amino acid sequence: CASRGPRYERYF. V usage is TRBV5-6 and J usage is TRBJ2-7; possible D gene TRBD1, 5 bases. The CDR3 has 12 residues. Germline lookup yields CDR1 SGHDT and CDR2 YYEEEE. The full variable domain, with the rest looked up from reference TRBV5-6 and TRBJ2-7, is DAGVTQSPTHLIKTRGQQVTLRCSPKSGHDTVSWYQQALGQGPQFIFQYYEEEERQRGNFPDRFSGHQFPNYSSELNVNALLLGDSALYLCASRGPRYERYFGPGTRLTVT.

Here the CDR3 reads CASSQSGTGNTIYF. The CDR3 DNA reads TGTGCCAGCAGCCAATCCGGGACTGGAAACACCATATATTTT. The J gene is TRBJ1-3, the V gene TRBV14; D remains unclear. This CDR3 contains 14 residues. V was trimmed by 2 bases and J by 2 bases, leaving 7 bases between them. Germline V gene sequence: CDR1 SGHDN, CDR2 FVKESK.